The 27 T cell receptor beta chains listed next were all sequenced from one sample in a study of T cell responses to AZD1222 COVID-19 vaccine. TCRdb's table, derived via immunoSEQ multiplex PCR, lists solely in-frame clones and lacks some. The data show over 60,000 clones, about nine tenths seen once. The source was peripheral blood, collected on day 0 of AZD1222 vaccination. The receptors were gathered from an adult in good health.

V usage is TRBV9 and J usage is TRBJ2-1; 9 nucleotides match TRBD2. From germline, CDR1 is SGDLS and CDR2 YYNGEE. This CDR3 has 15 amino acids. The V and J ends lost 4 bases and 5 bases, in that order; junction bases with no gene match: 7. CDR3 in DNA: TGTGCCAGCAGCCGGCTACCTAGCGGGGACAATGAGCAGTTCTTC. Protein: CASSRLPSGDNEQFF.

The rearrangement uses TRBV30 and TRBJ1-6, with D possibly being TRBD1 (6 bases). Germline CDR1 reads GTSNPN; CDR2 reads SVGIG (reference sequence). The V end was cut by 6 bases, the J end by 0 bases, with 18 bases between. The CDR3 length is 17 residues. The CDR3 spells CACDRRIPSSYNSPLHF. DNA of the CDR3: TGTGCCTGCGACAGGAGGATCCCGAGCTCCTATAATTCACCCCTCCACTTT.

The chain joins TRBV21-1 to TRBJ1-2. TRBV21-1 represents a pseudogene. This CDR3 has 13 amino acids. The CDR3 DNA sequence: TGTGCCAGCAGTCGTAAAAGAGGAGGTGGCTACACCTTC. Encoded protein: CASSRKRGGGYTF.

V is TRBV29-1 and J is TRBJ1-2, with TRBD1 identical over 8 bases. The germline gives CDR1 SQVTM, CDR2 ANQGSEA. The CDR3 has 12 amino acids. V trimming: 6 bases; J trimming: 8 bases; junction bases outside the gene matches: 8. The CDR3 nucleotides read TGCAGCGTGGACCAGGGGGCGGAAGGCTACACCTTC. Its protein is CSVDQGAEGYTF.

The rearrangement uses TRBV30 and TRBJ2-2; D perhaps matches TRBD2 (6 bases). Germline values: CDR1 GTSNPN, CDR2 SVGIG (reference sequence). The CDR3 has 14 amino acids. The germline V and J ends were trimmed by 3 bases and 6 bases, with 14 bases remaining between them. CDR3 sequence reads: CAWRITGSPGELFF. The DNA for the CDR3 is TGTGCCTGGAGGATTACCGGGAGCCCCGGGGAGCTGTTTTTT.

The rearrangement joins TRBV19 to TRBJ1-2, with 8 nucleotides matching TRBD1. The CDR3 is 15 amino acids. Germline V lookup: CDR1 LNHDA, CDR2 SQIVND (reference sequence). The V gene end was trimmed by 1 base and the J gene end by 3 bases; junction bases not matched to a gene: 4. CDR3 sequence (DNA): TGTGCCAGTAGTATAGTCAACAGGGGGGACTATGGCTACACCTTC. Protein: CASSIVNRGDYGYTF.

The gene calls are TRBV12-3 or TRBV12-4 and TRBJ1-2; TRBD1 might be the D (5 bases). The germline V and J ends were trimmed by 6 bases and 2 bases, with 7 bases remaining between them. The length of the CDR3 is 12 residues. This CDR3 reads CASSRDNYGYTF. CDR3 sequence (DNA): TGTGCCAGCAGCCGGGACAACTATGGCTACACCTTC.

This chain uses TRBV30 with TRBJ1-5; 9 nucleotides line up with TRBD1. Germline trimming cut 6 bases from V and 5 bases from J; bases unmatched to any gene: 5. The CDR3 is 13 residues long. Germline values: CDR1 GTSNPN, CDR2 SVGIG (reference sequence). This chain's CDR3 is CACTRQGDQPQHF. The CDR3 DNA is TGTGCCTGCACCAGACAGGGGGATCAGCCCCAGCATTTT.

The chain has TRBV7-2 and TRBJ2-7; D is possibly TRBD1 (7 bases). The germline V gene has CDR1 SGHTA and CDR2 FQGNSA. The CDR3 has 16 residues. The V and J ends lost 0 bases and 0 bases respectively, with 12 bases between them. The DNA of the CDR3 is TGTGCCAGCAGCTTAGCTGCAGGGGGGCACTCCTACGAGCAGTACTTC. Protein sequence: CASSLAAGGHSYEQYF.

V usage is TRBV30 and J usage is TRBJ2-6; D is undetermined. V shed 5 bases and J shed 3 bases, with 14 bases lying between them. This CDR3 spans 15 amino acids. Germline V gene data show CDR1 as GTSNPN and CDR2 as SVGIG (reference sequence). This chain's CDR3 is CAWLSAGLGANVLTF. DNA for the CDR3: TGTGCCTGGTTGTCTGCCGGGCTTGGGGCCAACGTCCTGACTTTC. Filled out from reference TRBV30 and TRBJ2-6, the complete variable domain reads SQTIHQWPATLVQPVGSPLSLECTVEGTSNPNLYWYRQAAGRGLQLLFYSVGIGQISSEVPQNLSASRPQDRQFILSSKKLLLSDSGFYLCAWLSAGLGANVLTFGAGSRLTVL.

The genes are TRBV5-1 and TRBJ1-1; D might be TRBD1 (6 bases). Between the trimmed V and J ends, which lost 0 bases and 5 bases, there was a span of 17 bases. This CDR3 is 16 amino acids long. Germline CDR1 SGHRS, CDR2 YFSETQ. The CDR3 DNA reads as TGCGCCAGCAGCTTGGGGAACACAGGGAGTTTTACTGAAGCTTTCTTT. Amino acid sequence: CASSLGNTGSFTEAFF.

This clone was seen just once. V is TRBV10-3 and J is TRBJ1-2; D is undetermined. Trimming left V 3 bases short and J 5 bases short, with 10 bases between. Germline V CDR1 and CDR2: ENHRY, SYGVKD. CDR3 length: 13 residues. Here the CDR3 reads CAISDGQAYGYTF. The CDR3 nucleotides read TGTGCCATCAGTGATGGGCAGGCGTATGGCTACACCTTC.

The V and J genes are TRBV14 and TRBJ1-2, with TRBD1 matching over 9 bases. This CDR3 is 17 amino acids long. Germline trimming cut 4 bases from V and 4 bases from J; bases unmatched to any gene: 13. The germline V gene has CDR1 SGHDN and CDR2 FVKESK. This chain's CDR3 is CASSLPGTGIFPYGYTF. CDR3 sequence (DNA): TGTGCCAGCAGCCTTCCCGGGACAGGGATTTTTCCCTATGGCTACACCTTC.

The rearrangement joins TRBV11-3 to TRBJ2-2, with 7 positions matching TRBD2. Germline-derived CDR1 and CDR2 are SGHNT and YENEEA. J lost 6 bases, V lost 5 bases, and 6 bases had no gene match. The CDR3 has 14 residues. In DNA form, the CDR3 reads TGTGCCAGCAGCCCAGCGGGGTTTCCCGGGGAGCTGTTTTTT. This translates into CASSPAGFPGELFF. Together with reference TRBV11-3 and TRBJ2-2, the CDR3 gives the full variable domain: EAGVVQSPRYKIIEKKQPVAFWCNPISGHNTLYWYLQNLGQGPELLIRYENEEAVDDSQLPKDRFSAERLKGVDSTLKIQPAELGDSAVYLCASSPAGFPGELFFGEGSRLTVL.

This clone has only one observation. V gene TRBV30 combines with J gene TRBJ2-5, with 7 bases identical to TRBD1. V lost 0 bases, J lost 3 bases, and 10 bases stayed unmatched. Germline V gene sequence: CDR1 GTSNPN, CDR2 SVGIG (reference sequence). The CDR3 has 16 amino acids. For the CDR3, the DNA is TGTGCCTGGAGTGTAGGGGAGCACAGGGGTAAAGAGACCCAGTACTTC. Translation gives CAWSVGEHRGKETQYF.

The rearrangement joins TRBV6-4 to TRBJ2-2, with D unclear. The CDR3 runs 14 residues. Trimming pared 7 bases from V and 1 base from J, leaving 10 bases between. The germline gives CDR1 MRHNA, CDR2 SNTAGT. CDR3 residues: CASKREWNTGELFF. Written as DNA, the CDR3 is TGTGCCAGCAAAAGAGAATGGAACACCGGGGAGCTGTTTTTT.

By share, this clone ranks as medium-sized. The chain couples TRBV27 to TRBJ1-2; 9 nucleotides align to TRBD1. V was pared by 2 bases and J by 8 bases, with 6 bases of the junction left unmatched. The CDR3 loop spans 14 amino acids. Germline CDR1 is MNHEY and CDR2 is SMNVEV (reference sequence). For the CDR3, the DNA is TGTGCCAGCAGTTTAACGGGACAGGGTGCAGGCTACACCTTC. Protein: CASSLTGQGAGYTF.

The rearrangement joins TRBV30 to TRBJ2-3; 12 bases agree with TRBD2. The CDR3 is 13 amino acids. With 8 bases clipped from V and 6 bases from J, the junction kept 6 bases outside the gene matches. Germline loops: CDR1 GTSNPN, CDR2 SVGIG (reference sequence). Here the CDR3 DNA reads TGTGCCGCTAGCGGGGGGGCCTCCGATACGCAGTATTTT. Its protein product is CAASGGASDTQYF.

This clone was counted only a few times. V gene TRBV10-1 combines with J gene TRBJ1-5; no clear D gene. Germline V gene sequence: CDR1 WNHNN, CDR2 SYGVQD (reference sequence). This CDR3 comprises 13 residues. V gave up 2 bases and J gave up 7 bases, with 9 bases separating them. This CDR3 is CASSEDPGQPQHF. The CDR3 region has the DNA TGCGCCAGCAGTGAGGACCCGGGGCAGCCCCAGCATTTT.

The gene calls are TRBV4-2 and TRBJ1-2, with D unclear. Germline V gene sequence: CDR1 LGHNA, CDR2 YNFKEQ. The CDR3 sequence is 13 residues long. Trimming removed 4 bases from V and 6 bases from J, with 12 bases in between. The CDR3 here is CASSPGPVHGYTF. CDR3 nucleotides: TGTGCCAGCAGCCCGGGCCCTGTCCATGGCTACACCTTC.

The DNA of the CDR3 is TGTGCCAGCTCACCCCGGGAGGGGGTCTCCTATAATTCACCCCTCCACTTT. It is translated as CASSPREGVSYNSPLHF. The rearrangement links TRBV18 to TRBJ1-6, with a possible D match to TRBD1 (6 bases). This CDR3 has 17 residues. V lost 3 bases and J lost 0, with 12 bases in between. The germline gives CDR1 KGHSH, CDR2 LQKENI.

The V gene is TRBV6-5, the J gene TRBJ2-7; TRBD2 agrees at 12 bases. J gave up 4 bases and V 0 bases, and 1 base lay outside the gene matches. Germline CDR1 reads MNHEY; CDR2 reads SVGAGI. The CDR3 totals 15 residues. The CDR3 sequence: CASSYSGLAGYEQYF. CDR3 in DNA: TGTGCCAGCAGTTACTCTGGACTAGCGGGGTACGAGCAGTACTTC.

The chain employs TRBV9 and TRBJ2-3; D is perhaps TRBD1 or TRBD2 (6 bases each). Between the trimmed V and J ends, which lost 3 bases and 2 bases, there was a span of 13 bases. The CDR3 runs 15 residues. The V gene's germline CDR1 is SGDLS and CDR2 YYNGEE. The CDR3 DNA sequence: TGTGCCAGCAGCGATCCCGGGGGCCTCACAGATACGCAGTATTTT. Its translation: CASSDPGGLTDTQYF.

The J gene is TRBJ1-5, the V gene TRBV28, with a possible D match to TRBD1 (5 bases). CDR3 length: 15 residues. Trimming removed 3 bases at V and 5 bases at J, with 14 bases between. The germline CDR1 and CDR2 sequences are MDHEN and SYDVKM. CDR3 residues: CASSLPGPGDQPQHF. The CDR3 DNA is TGTGCCAGCAGTTTGCCGGGACCGGGGGATCAGCCCCAGCATTTT.

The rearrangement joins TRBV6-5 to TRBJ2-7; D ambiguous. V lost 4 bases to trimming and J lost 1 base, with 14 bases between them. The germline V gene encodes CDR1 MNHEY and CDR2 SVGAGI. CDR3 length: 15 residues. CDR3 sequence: CASSSDTKTSYEQYF. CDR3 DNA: TGTGCCAGCAGTTCTGACACCAAGACATCCTACGAGCAGTACTTC.

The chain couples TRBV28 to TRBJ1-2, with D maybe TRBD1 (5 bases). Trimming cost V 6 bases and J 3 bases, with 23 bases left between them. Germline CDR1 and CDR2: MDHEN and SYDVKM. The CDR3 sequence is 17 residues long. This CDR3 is CASSSDPLGWGDYGYTF. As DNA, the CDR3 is TGTGCCAGCAGCTCGGATCCTCTGGGTTGGGGGGACTATGGCTACACCTTC.

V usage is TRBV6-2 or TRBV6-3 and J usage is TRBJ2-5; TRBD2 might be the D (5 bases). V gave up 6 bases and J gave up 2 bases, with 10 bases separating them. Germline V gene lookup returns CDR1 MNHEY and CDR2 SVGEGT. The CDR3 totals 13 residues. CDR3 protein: CASSSGIQETQYF. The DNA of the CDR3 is TGTGCCAGCAGCTCCGGGATACAAGAGACCCAGTACTTC.